Detailed here is one TCR beta chain. Its antigen is not known. Method: immunoSEQ multiplex PCR; TCRdb's copy keeps in-frame clones and lacks some. The table lists some 100,000 clones, 92% of them singletons. This record belongs to a study of T cell responses to AZD1222 COVID-19 vaccine. Study conclusions and caveats: Baseline seropositivity occurred in only a handful of AZD1222 recipients. There were mostly white British donors and more females than males, and clonal diversity was possibly underestimated. The repertoires were collected only after the peak T cell response. Two AZD1222 doses significantly raised spike-specific TCR breadth and depth over controls.

Germline-derived CDR1 and CDR2 are ENHRY and SYGVKD. This CDR3 is built from 13 residues. Unmatched junction bases numbered 7, after V lost 11 bases and J lost 6 bases. The chain uses TRBV10-3 and TRBJ2-4, with 10 bases matching TRBD2. This clonotype was sampled from an adult in good health. Here the sequenced sample was peripheral blood, taken on day 0 of AZD1222 vaccination. In DNA form, the CDR3 reads TGTGCCGTCTCTAGCGGGAGTTCAAACATTCAGTACTTC. Encoded protein: CAVSSGSSNIQYF.